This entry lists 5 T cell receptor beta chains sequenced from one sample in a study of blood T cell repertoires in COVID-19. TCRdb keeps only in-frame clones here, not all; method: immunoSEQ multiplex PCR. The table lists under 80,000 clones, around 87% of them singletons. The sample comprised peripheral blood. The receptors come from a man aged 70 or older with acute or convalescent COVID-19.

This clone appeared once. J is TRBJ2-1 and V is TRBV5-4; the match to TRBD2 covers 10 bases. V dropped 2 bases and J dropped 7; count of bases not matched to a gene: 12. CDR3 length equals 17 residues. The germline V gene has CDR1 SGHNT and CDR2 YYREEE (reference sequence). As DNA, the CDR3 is TGTGCCAGCAGCTTTTCCCGGGCTAGCGGGAGTCAGAATGAGCAGTTCTTC. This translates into CASSFSRASGSQNEQFF. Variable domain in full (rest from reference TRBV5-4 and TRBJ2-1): ETGVTQSPTHLIKTRGQQVTLRCSSQSGHNTVSWYQQALGQGPQFIFQYYREEENGRGNFPPRFSGLQFPNYSSELNVNALELDDSALYLCASSFSRASGSQNEQFFGPGTRLTVL.

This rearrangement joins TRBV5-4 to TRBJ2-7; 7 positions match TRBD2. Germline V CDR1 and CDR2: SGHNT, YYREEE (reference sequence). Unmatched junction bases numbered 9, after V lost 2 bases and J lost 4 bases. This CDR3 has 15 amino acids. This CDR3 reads CASSFLAGENYEQYF. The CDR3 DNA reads TGTGCCAGCAGCTTTCTGGCGGGGGAAAATTACGAGCAGTACTTC.

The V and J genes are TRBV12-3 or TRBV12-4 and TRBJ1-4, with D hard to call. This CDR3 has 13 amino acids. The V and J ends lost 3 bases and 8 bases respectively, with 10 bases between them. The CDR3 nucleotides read TGTGCCAGCAGTTTTAGAGCCGAGGAAAAACTGTTTTTT. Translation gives CASSFRAEEKLFF.

In nucleotides, the CDR3 is TGTGCCAGCTCGCCCAAACGACAGGGTTATGGCTACACCTTC. Translating gives CASSPKRQGYGYTF. This rearrangement joins TRBV18 to TRBJ1-2; 7 bases are a match to TRBD1. The CDR3 is 14 residues long. Germline loops: CDR1 KGHSH, CDR2 LQKENI. Trimming cost V 6 bases and J 5 bases; bases outside gene matches: 9.

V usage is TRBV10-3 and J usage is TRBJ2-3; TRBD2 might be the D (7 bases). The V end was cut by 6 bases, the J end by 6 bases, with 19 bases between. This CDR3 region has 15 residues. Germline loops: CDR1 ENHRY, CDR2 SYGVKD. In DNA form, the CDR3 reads TGTGCCATCAGAGGGGGGGCGGGGTTGAGCGATACGCAGTATTTT. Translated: CAIRGGAGLSDTQYF.